This TCR beta chain was retrieved from a study of blood T cell repertoires in COVID-19 (dated by TCRdb to the early 2020s). As for the study more broadly: Samples covering the acute and convalescent phases of COVID-19 were provided by collaborators in the United States, Italy and Spain. The repertoires were released in a freely available public database intended as a resource for research on the immune response to SARS-CoV-2. HLA class I and class II types, where available, came from metadata supplied by the sample provider rather than from assay-based typing. The prospective study material was composed of cDNA or gDNA derived from T cells, B-cell-depleted T cells, or PBMCs. A de-identified subject ID, COVID-19 status, age in years and sex were almost always included in the sample metadata. Subjects who had been exposed to COVID-19, were actively infected with it, or had recovered from it provided the deeply sampled blood TCRbeta repertoires that made up the dataset. The samples were drawn from two sources: the first 160 participants of the ongoing ImmuneRACE study, and about 1,300 subjects contributed by 6 global collaborators. The study at large found these results: How much clinical and demographic metadata was included differed by source and by participant, and the metadata was provided uncurated.

Concerning this clone itself: Its antigen is unknown. Base quality data are lacking; no much larger clone is found one base away.

CDR1 and CDR2 are read off the germline V gene (reference sequence) as GTSNPN and SVGIG. V is cut by 3 bases and J by 5 bases, and the space between the germline ends is 19 bases. The CDR3, cysteine through phenylalanine, is 15 amino acids long. Only the CDR3 portion is preserved as DNA: 45 bases, with reading frame beginning at the first base. Collaborating institutions collected whole blood in K2EDTA tubes following their own protocols. For TCRbeta analysis, collaborator samples were shipped as frozen whole blood, as isolated PBMCs, or as DNA extracted from either sample type. The immunoSEQ Assay, a bias-controlled multiplex PCR, was used to amplify TCRbeta CDR3 regions from genomic DNA. The authors' pipeline ran thus. The number of nucleated cells in each sample was estimated from the amplification of reference gene primers within the assay. Sequence reads were collapsed and filtered to measure the absolute abundance of every unique TCRbeta CDR3 rearrangement. For each sample, productive Simpson clonality was calculated as the square root of Simpson's diversity index over productive rearrangements. TCRdb's version of the immuneACCESS table is confined to in-frame rearrangements and falls short of the full clone set. An unresolved V gene accounts for under half of the shortfall where checked; the remainder is of unknown origin. V and J calls and clone size are as listed in that table; D and trimming were resolved from the DNA. The sample has hundreds of thousands of clones on record, roughly 84% of them singletons. Of the sample, 15% to 20% is held by the ten largest clones.

What was sequenced was peripheral blood. The chain is encoded by TRBV30 joined to TRBJ1-1, with the D gene uncertain. This TCR derives from a woman older than 75 with active or convalescent COVID-19. CDR3 sequence: CAWRTPRGSGTEAFF. Read as DNA, the sequence is TGTGCCTGGAGAACCCCCAGAGGGAGCGGTACTGAAGCTTTCTTT.